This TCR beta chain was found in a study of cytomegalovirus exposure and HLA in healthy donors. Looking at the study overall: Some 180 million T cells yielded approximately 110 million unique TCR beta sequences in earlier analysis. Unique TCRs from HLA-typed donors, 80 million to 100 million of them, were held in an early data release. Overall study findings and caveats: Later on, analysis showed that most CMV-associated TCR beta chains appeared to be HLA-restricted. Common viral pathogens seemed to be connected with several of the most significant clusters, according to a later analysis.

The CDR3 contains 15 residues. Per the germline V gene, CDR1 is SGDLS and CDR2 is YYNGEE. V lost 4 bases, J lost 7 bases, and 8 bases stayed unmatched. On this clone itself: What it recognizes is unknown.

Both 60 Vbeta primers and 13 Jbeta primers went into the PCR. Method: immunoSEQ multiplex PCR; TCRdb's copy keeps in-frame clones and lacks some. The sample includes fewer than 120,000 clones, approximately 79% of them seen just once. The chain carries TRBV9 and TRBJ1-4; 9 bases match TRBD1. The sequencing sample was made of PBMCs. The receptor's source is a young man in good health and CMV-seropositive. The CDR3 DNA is TGTGCCAGCAGCCCGAAACAGGGGGCGGGTGAAAAACTGTTTTTT. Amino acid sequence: CASSPKQGAGEKLFF.